The source of this T cell receptor beta chain is a study of CD4+ T cells in melanoma. Study conclusions and caveats: A reported correlation linked neoantigen-specific CD4+ T cells to CD8+, macrophage and B cell function. Reportedly, melanoma neoantigen-specific CD4+ T cells showed varied differentiation states.

Sequenced by immunoSEQ multiplex PCR; TCRdb stores in-frame clones only, minus some. This sample has about 54,000 clones, with over 60% found just once. As regards this clone: The target antigen is unknown.

CDR3 length equals 13 residues. From germline, CDR1 is MDHEN and CDR2 SYDVKM. V lost 5 bases and J lost 3, with 10 bases in between. Specimen: tumor tissue. The TCR sequence derives from a human donor with melanoma. The genes are TRBV28 and TRBJ1-1, with D uncertain. The CDR3 is CASSRTGYTEAFF. CDR3 sequence (DNA): TGTGCCAGCAGTCGGACTGGATACACTGAAGCTTTCTTT.